One sample yielded the 5 T cell receptor beta chains listed below, sequenced in a study of blood T cell repertoires in COVID-19. Method: immunoSEQ multiplex PCR; TCRdb's copy keeps in-frame clones and lacks some. Among a few hundred thousand clones listed, 84% were seen once. Sequenced material: peripheral blood. These receptors were collected from a human donor in a cohort sampled during active COVID-19.

The chain is built from TRBV7-2 and TRBJ2-7; 14 positions match TRBD2. The ends lost 1 base at V and 5 bases at J; junction bases unmatched: 4. The CDR3 is 16 amino acids. Per the germline V gene, CDR1 is SGHTA and CDR2 is FQGNSA. CDR3 DNA sequence: TGTGCCAGCAGCTTAGGACTAGCGGGGGGGCCTGACGAGCAGTACTTC. Its protein is CASSLGLAGGPDEQYF.

This rearrangement joins TRBV2 to TRBJ2-2; 10 nucleotides line up with TRBD1. Trimming took 4 bases from V and 6 from J; bases not matched to a gene: 2. Germline CDR1 and CDR2: SNHLY and FYNNEI. This CDR3 has 14 residues. CDR3 residues: CASSGQGAPGELFF. The CDR3, as DNA: TGTGCCAGCAGTGGACAGGGGGCCCCCGGGGAGCTGTTTTTT. The full variable domain, completed using reference TRBV2 and TRBJ2-2, is EPEVTQTPSHQVTQMGQEVILRCVPISNHLYFYWYRQILGQKVEFLVSFYNNEISEKSEIFDDQFSVERPDGSNFTLKIRSTKLEDSAMYFCASSGQGAPGELFFGEGSRLTVL.

The chain joins TRBV25-1 to TRBJ1-3, with 10 bases matching TRBD1. The V segment lost 4 bases and the J segment 4 bases; nucleotides outside the gene matches: 1. Per germline, CDR1 MGHDK and CDR2 SYGVNS. The CDR3 length is 14 residues. The CDR3 region is CASSGDRGGNTIYF. The CDR3 DNA is TGTGCCAGCAGTGGGGACAGGGGCGGAAACACCATATATTTT.

The chain links TRBV6-5 to TRBJ2-5; no definite D call. Germline V CDR1 and CDR2: MNHEY, SVGAGI. The CDR3 is made up of 13 amino acids. The V and J ends lost 6 bases and 5 bases respectively, with 13 bases between them. The CDR3 bases are TGTGCCAGCAGAAGCGAGGCAAGTGAGACCCAGTACTTC. This sequence encodes CASRSEASETQYF.

The chain carries TRBV7-6 and TRBJ2-2; the match to TRBD2 covers 9 bases. V lost 5 bases to trimming and J lost 2 bases; unmatched junction nucleotides: 6. The CDR3 covers 16 residues. Germline CDR1 reads SGHVS; CDR2 reads FNYEAQ. The CDR3 reads CASSTRTSVNTGELFF. The DNA for the CDR3 is TGTGCCAGCAGCACAAGGACTAGCGTAAACACCGGGGAGCTGTTTTTT. The variable domain in full, completed from reference TRBV7-6 and TRBJ2-2, reads GAGVSQSPRYKVTKRGQDVALRCDPISGHVSLYWYRQALGQGPEFLTYFNYEAQQDKSGLPNDRFSAERPEGSISTLTIQRTEQRDSAMYRCASSTRTSVNTGELFFGEGSRLTVL.